This T cell receptor beta chain was found in a study of OX40 agonist ivuxolimab in advanced cancers. The CDR3 has 13 residues. V lost 4 bases to trimming and J lost 8 bases, with 14 bases between them. Germline V gene lookup returns CDR1 SNHLY and CDR2 FYNNEI. Profiled with immunoSEQ multiplex PCR; TCRdb holds only in-frame clones, not every one. The sample has 70,000 or so clones, about nine tenths seen once. A word on this clone: The target antigen is unknown.

Study outcomes and limitations: Low clonal expansion, among the lowest seen, marked partial responders at 0.1-3.0 mg/kg.

The sample was CD4+ or CD8+ T cells sorted from blood, taken in a trial of the OX40 agonist ivuxolimab. This rearrangement joins TRBV2 to TRBJ1-1, with D possibly being TRBD1 (6 bases). This clonotype originated in an adult with an advanced solid tumor such as melanoma, head and neck, liver or kidney cancer. The CDR3 loop reads CASSVDGGGEAFF. The CDR3 coding sequence is TGTGCCAGCAGTGTGGACGGGGGCGGGGAAGCTTTCTTT.